Detailed here is one T cell receptor beta chain. CDR3 length: 15 residues. With 3 bases removed from V and 3 bases from J, the gap between germline ends came to 11 bases. CDR1 and CDR2 from the germline V gene are LNHDA and SQIVND (reference sequence). The data were taken from a study of control samples from healthy donors and cancer patients. Assay: immunoSEQ multiplex PCR; the TCRdb copy retains only in-frame clones and omits some. Here the sample spans about 110,000 clones, approximately 88% being singletons. The chain uses TRBV19 and TRBJ2-2; weak D call: TRBD2 (6 bases). The TCR sequence derives from a woman in her sixties or seventies with lung cancer. Sequenced sample: PBMCs. The DNA for the CDR3 is TGTGCCAGTAGTATCTCGGCGGGACACACCGGGGAGCTGTTTTTT. This gives the protein CASSISAGHTGELFF.